This T cell receptor (beta chain) emerged from a study of T cells after yellow fever vaccination. The CDR3 has 12 residues. The germline V gene encodes CDR1 DFQATT and CDR2 SNEGSKA (reference sequence). V shed 4 bases and J shed 3 bases, with 7 bases lying between them. This clonotype was detected a few times. Template-switching 5'RACE yielded the TCR cDNA; a universal primer site and UMIs were added in the process. TCRdb processed the 5' RACE reads anew with MiXCR; each CDR3 protein has one entry. The repertoire includes more than 75,000 distinct CDR3 sequences, 8.9% of them detected once, and around 16% sits in the top ten. General observations from the study: The secondary response peaked faster, at day 5 versus 15, but was weaker.

The sequences come from CD8+ T cells not binding an NS4B(214-222) dextramer, sorted from PBMCs, collected more than 13 days after the first yellow fever vaccination. The rearrangement links TRBV20-1 to TRBJ1-5; D unresolved. The receptor's source is a man between 18 and 29 years old who received the YFV17D yellow fever vaccine. DNA for the CDR3: TGCAGTGCTATGGAACTCAATCAGCCCCAGCATTTT. Encoded protein: CSAMELNQPQHF.